Below, 5 T cell receptor beta chains from the same sample are listed, as sequenced in a study of regulatory T cells in long-lasting Graves disease. Specified time point: newly diagnosed GD, antithyroid drugs for less than 3 months. PBMC RNA was the source of the TCR library. Sequencing libraries for TCR beta were prepared with iRepertoire HTBI primers and Arm-PCR of CDR3 regions. TCRdb called the multiplex PCR reads again in MiXCR, with one record for every CDR3 protein. Of fewer than 400,000 distinct CDR3 sequences in the sample, more than 15% were seen once. The specimen comprised peripheral blood mononuclear cells (PBMCs), sampled at new diagnosis, from a patient treated with antithyroid drugs. These receptors all stem from a female donor with Graves disease.

The chain couples TRBV6-1 to TRBJ1-5; 7 bases agree with TRBD1. V lost 6 bases and J lost 1; bases outside the gene matches: 18. Germline values: CDR1 MNHNS, CDR2 SASEGT. The CDR3 extends over 19 amino acids. This chain's CDR3 is CASRPSLRDSKGSNQPQHF. CDR3 DNA: TGTGCCAGCAGACCCTCCCTCCGGGACAGTAAAGGGAGCAATCAGCCCCAGCATTTT.

At least ten counts were recorded for this clonotype. The chain recombines TRBV10-2 with TRBJ2-1, with 9 bases aligning to TRBD2. V trimming: 2 bases; J trimming: 4 bases; junction bases outside the gene matches: 3. The CDR3 loop spans 15 amino acids. CDR1 is WSHSY and CDR2 is SAAADI in the germline V gene. The CDR3: CASSEMAGGYNEQFF. The CDR3 DNA sequence: TGCGCCAGCAGTGAGATGGCGGGAGGGTACAATGAGCAGTTCTTC.

This clonotype was detected ten times or more. V and J are TRBV30 and TRBJ1-1; D possibly corresponds to TRBD1 (6 bases). The CDR3 covers 14 residues. The V gene's germline CDR1 is GTSNPN and CDR2 SVGIG (reference sequence). The germline V and J ends were trimmed by 2 bases and 1 base, with 11 bases remaining between them. CDR3 sequence reads: CAWSTGRRNTEAFF. CDR3 nucleotides: TGTGCCTGGAGTACAGGGAGGAGGAACACTGAAGCTTTCTTT.

The chain combines TRBV7-6 with TRBJ2-1, with D uncertain. Trimming took off 3 bases at V and 8 bases at J, with 26 bases between the two ends. Looked up from germline, CDR1 is SGHVS and CDR2 is FNYEAQ. CDR3 size: 18 residues. DNA for the CDR3: TGTGCCAGCAGCTTCATTAGTTTAATTGGGTCCAGGTTCGATGAGCAGTTCTTC. Amino acid sequence: CASSFISLIGSRFDEQFF.

Ten or more counts support this clonotype. The rearrangement joins TRBV11-2 to TRBJ1-4; D may be TRBD1 (5 bases). Germline assignment: CDR1 SGHAT and CDR2 FQNNGV. The CDR3 covers 14 residues. Trimming removed 5 bases at V and 7 bases at J, with 14 bases between. CDR3 loop: CASSPPGTGEKLFF. CDR3 coding DNA: TGTGCCAGCAGCCCGCCAGGTACAGGTGAAAAACTGTTTTTT. The entire variable domain, with the rest obtained from reference TRBV11-2 and TRBJ1-4, is as follows: EAGVAQSPRYKIIEKRQSVAFWCNPISGHATLYWYQQILGQGPKLLIQFQNNGVVDDSQLPKDRFSAERLKGVDSTLKIQPAKLEDSAVYLCASSPPGTGEKLFFGSGTQLSVL.